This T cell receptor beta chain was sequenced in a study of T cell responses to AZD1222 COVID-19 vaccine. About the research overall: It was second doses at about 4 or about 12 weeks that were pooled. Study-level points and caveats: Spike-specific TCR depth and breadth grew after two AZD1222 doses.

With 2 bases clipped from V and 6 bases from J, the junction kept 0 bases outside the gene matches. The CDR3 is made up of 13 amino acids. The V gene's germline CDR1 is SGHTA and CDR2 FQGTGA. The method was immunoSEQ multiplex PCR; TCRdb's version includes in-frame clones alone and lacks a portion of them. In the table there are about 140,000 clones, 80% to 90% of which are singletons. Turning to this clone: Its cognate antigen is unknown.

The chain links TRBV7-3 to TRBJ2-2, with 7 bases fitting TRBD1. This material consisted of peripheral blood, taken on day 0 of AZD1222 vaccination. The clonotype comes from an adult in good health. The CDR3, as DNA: TGTGCCAGCAGCTTAGACAGGGCCGGGGAGCTGTTTTTT. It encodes CASSLDRAGELFF.